The 32 T cell receptor beta chains in this list originate from one sample, sequenced in a study of blood T cell repertoires in COVID-19 (dated by TCRdb to about 2020). The method was the immunoSEQ multiplex PCR assay. In its TCRdb copy, this immuneACCESS table keeps in-frame sequences only and misses some clones. Where compared with another copy, unresolved V genes explain less than half of these, and the others have no known cause. The sample table lists under 200,000 clones, approximately 92% of them with a count of one. The ten largest clones capture about 0.54% of the sample. Material: peripheral blood. The receptor source for this set is a man in his fifties with acute or convalescent COVID-19.

The V call is TRBV11-1, the J call TRBJ1-3, with TRBD1 as a possible D gene (5 bases). CDR1 is SGHAT, CDR2 FQDESV, per germline (reference sequence). V lost 5 bases and J lost 0, with 11 bases in between. The CDR3 extends over 15 amino acids. CDR3 region: CASSLQANSGNTIYF. Written as DNA, the CDR3 is TGTGCCAGCAGCCTACAGGCCAACTCTGGAAACACCATATATTTT.

This sequence joins TRBV7-6 and TRBJ2-7; 8 positions agree with TRBD1. Germline CDR1 reads SGHVS; CDR2 reads FNYEAQ. V gave up 5 bases and J gave up 1 base; unmatched junction bases: 10. The CDR3 contains 16 residues. The CDR3 bases are TGTGCCAGCAGCCTAACTACGACAGGGGATTCCTACGAGCAGTACGTC. Protein sequence: CASSLTTTGDSYEQYV.

Note on this clone: The sample holds other DNA sequences that translate to the same CDR3. V gene TRBV4-2 combines with J gene TRBJ1-1, with 8 bases lining up with TRBD1. The germline V gene has CDR1 LGHNA and CDR2 YNFKEQ. V was clipped by 3 bases and J by 0 bases; unmatched bases: 15. The CDR3 covers 19 residues. Written as DNA, the CDR3 is TGTGCCAGCAGCCAGGGGGACAGGTCCATGCTTAGGTTGAACACTGAAGCTTTCTTT. Amino acids: CASSQGDRSMLRLNTEAFF.

This chain connects TRBV11-3 to TRBJ1-1, with a tentative D call TRBD1 (6 bases). Trimming took off 4 bases at V and 3 bases at J, with 9 bases between the two ends. CDR1 is SGHNT, CDR2 YENEEA, per germline. This CDR3 contains 13 residues. In DNA, the CDR3 is TGTGCCAGCAGCTCGGACAGTTACACTGAAGCTTTCTTT. Protein: CASSSDSYTEAFF. The variable domain in full, completed from reference TRBV11-3 and TRBJ1-1, reads EAGVVQSPRYKIIEKKQPVAFWCNPISGHNTLYWYLQNLGQGPELLIRYENEEAVDDSQLPKDRFSAERLKGVDSTLKIQPAELGDSAVYLCASSSDSYTEAFFGQGTRLTVV.

The chain is built from TRBV19 and TRBJ2-7, with 8 bases that match TRBD2. The CDR3 sequence is 13 residues long. J gave up 5 bases and V 5 bases, and 5 bases lay outside the gene matches. Germline-derived CDR1 and CDR2 are LNHDA and SQIVND (reference sequence). The CDR3 region is CASSLTSVHEQYV. CDR3 coding DNA: TGTGCCAGTAGTTTGACTAGCGTCCACGAGCAGTACGTC.

The V call is TRBV5-8, the J call TRBJ2-1; 10 bases agree with TRBD1. Germline assignment: CDR1 SGHTS and CDR2 YDEGEE. This CDR3 has 15 residues. V shed 2 bases, J shed 10 bases, and the junction held 9 bases outside the gene matches. CDR3 in amino acids: CASSFPGQGLREQFF. In DNA, the CDR3 is TGTGCCAGCAGCTTCCCGGGACAGGGGTTAAGGGAGCAGTTCTTC. Full variable domain (rest looked up from reference TRBV5-8 and TRBJ2-1): EAGVTQSPTHLIKTRGQQATLRCSPISGHTSVYWYQQALGLGLQFLLWYDEGEERNRGNFPPRFSGRQFPNYSSELNVNALELEDSALYLCASSFPGQGLREQFFGPGTRLTVL.

The genes are TRBV11-2 and TRBJ2-3; D is uncertain. The germline V gene has CDR1 SGHAT and CDR2 FQNNGV. V shed 2 bases and J shed 0 bases, with 6 bases lying between them. CDR3 length: 14 amino acids. In DNA form, the CDR3 reads TGTGCCAGCAGCTTATTCCGGAGCACAGATACGCAGTATTTT. It encodes CASSLFRSTDTQYF.

This clone was recorded a few times. V gene TRBV5-4 combines with J gene TRBJ1-2; tentative D call: TRBD1 (6 bases). Trimming stripped 1 base from V and 5 bases from J, with 12 bases between. Per the germline V gene, CDR1 is SGHNT and CDR2 is YYREEE (reference sequence). This CDR3 region has 14 residues. CDR3 in amino acids: CASSLKGDGYGYTF. In nucleotides, the CDR3 is TGTGCCAGCAGCTTGAAGGGGGACGGGTATGGCTACACCTTC.

The chain is built from TRBV24-1 and TRBJ2-5, with 8 bases lining up with TRBD1. The CDR3 is made up of 15 amino acids. V lost 4 bases to trimming and J lost 5 bases; unmatched junction nucleotides: 8. Germline V gene sequence: CDR1 KGHDR, CDR2 SFDVKD. This CDR3 reads CATSEPGQAFETQYF. DNA for the CDR3: TGTGCCACCAGTGAACCGGGACAGGCTTTTGAGACCCAGTACTTC.

The rearrangement uses TRBV14 and TRBJ2-5, with D maybe TRBD2 (5 bases). Germline lookup yields CDR1 SGHDN and CDR2 FVKESK. V lost 6 bases to trimming and J lost 3 bases, with 14 bases between them. The CDR3 is 14 residues long. CDR3: CASSRGSGKETQYF. CDR3 in DNA: TGTGCCAGCAGTCGAGGGTCGGGGAAAGAGACCCAGTACTTC.

This clone came up once. The V call is TRBV7-9, the J call TRBJ2-7, with D possibly being TRBD1 (5 bases). V was clipped by 6 bases and J by 3 bases, with 9 bases between them. The CDR3 consists of 12 residues. CDR1 and CDR2 from the germline V gene are SEHNR and FQNEAQ (reference sequence). CDR3 loop: CASSRRGYEQYF. The CDR3 DNA sequence: TGTGCCAGCAGTCGTAGGGGCTACGAGCAGTACTTC.

The chain employs TRBV27 and TRBJ1-5; 10 bases line up with TRBD1. The J segment lost 0 bases and the V segment lost 6 bases, leaving 11 bases of the junction unmatched. The CDR3 is made up of 18 amino acids. Per the germline V gene, CDR1 is MNHEY and CDR2 is SMNVEV (reference sequence). CDR3 sequence (DNA): TGTGCCAGCAGGCCCGGGACAGGGGCCTTGTATAGCAATCAGCCCCAGCATTTT. As protein: CASRPGTGALYSNQPQHF.

This clone was observed a few times. The rearrangement uses TRBV27 and TRBJ1-1; D may be TRBD1 (6 bases). V was clipped by 2 bases and J by 2 bases, with 15 bases between them. Per the germline V gene, CDR1 is MNHEY and CDR2 is SMNVEV (reference sequence). The CDR3 is 16 residues long. DNA for the CDR3: TGTGCCAGCAGTTTACGGTATCCGGGGACAAACACTGAAGCTTTCTTT. This encodes CASSLRYPGTNTEAFF.

V gene TRBV5-5 combines with J gene TRBJ1-1, with D unclear. The CDR3 spans 13 residues. Per the germline V gene, CDR1 is SGHKS and CDR2 is YYEKEE (reference sequence). With 3 bases removed from V and 0 bases from J, the gap between germline ends came to 6 bases. The CDR3 sequence: CASSWQLNTEAFF. Here the CDR3 DNA reads TGTGCCAGCAGCTGGCAGTTGAACACTGAAGCTTTCTTT.

In its sample, this clone was seen once. This chain connects TRBV19 to TRBJ2-7, with 11 bases that match TRBD1. CDR1 and CDR2 (germline): LNHDA, SQIVND (reference sequence). The CDR3 is made up of 15 amino acids. V lost 4 bases and J lost 2; bases outside the gene matches: 4. CDR3 in amino acids: CASSKGTGGAYEQYV. Written as DNA, the CDR3 is TGTGCCAGTAGTAAAGGGACAGGGGGTGCCTACGAGCAGTACGTC.

The chain employs TRBV7-8 and TRBJ1-2, with a possible D match to TRBD1 (5 bases). The CDR3 runs to 14 residues. CDR1 is SGHVS, CDR2 FQNEAQ, per germline. With 5 bases removed from V and 5 bases from J, the gap between germline ends came to 15 bases. CDR3 in amino acids: CASSLIIDSYGYTF. The CDR3, as DNA: TGTGCCAGCAGCCTAATCATCGACAGTTATGGCTACACCTTC.

J is TRBJ2-5 and V is TRBV2; a possible D gene is TRBD1 (5 bases). CDR3 length: 14 residues. Trimming removed 7 bases from V and 6 bases from J, with 18 bases in between. CDR1 is SNHLY, CDR2 FYNNEI, per germline. CDR3 in amino acids: CASKVGSDTQTQYF. The CDR3 DNA follows: TGTGCCAGCAAAGTTGGCTCGGACACCCAGACCCAGTACTTC.

The chain recombines TRBV30 with TRBJ1-5; TRBD1 aligns across 9 bases. V lost 0 bases to trimming and J lost 6 bases; unmatched junction nucleotides: 6. Germline CDR1 is GTSNPN and CDR2 is SVGIG (reference sequence). The CDR3 totals 15 residues. This CDR3 is CAWSVWGTGRQPQHF. The CDR3 DNA is TGTGCCTGGAGTGTTTGGGGGACAGGGCGTCAGCCCCAGCATTTT. The full variable domain, rest sourced from reference TRBV30 and TRBJ1-5, is SQTIHQWPATLVQPVGSPLSLECTVEGTSNPNLYWYRQAAGRGLQLLFYSVGIGQISSEVPQNLSASRPQDRQFILSSKKLLLSDSGFYLCAWSVWGTGRQPQHFGDGTRLSIL.

The CDR3 DNA reads TGTGCCAGCAGTTCAAAATATCGGGGGGAGGGAGCTTTCTTT. This sequence encodes CASSSKYRGEGAFF. The chain is built from TRBV28 and TRBJ1-1, with a weak D call TRBD1 (5 bases). The CDR3 runs 14 residues. Trimming pared 4 bases from V and 10 bases from J, leaving 19 bases between. The V gene's germline CDR1 is MDHEN and CDR2 SYDVKM.

The chain combines TRBV28 with TRBJ1-2; TRBD1 agrees at 8 bases. Germline CDR1 and CDR2: MDHEN and SYDVKM. The CDR3 runs 16 residues. V lost 5 bases, J lost 4 bases, and 12 bases stayed unmatched. For the CDR3, the DNA is TGTGCCAGCAGTCCCGGGGACAGGCTGTATGGCTATGGCTACACCTTC. This translates into CASSPGDRLYGYGYTF.

The CDR3 here is CASSLSASGRTDTQYF. The CDR3 DNA reads as TGTGCCAGCAGCTTATCTGCGTCGGGTCGCACAGATACGCAGTATTTT. This chain connects TRBV7-6 to TRBJ2-3; no clear D. From germline, CDR1 is SGHVS and CDR2 FNYEAQ. CDR3 size: 16 residues. Trimming shortened V by 2 bases and J by 1 base, and 13 bases separated the two germline ends.

The chain is built from TRBV2 and TRBJ2-5; D is possibly TRBD1 (7 bases). Germline V gene sequence: CDR1 SNHLY, CDR2 FYNNEI. V was pared by 6 bases and J by 1 base, with 12 bases between. This CDR3 contains 14 residues. The CDR3 bases are TGTGCCAGCAGGCGGGACAGCAGCCAAGAGACCCAGTACTTC. This gives the protein CASRRDSSQETQYF.

The chain carries TRBV6-5 and TRBJ2-1; possible D gene TRBD2, 7 bases. Germline values: CDR1 MNHEY, CDR2 SVGAGI. The CDR3 consists of 15 residues. Trimming shortened V by 2 bases and J by 8 bases, and 16 bases separated the two germline ends. CDR3 protein: CASSYVRGGGDEQFF. As DNA, the CDR3 is TGTGCCAGCAGTTACGTGCGAGGGGGGGGCGATGAGCAGTTCTTC.

This clone was seen just once. The chain has TRBV2 and TRBJ2-4; the D gene is possibly TRBD1 (6 bases). The CDR3 spans 13 residues. Germline assignment: CDR1 SNHLY and CDR2 FYNNEI. The ends were cut back, 5 bases at V and 8 bases at J, with 13 bases in the middle. CDR3 amino acids: CASSTQGIDIQYF. CDR3 bases: TGTGCCAGCAGTACACAGGGTATAGACATTCAGTACTTC.

The chain joins TRBV11-2 to TRBJ2-3, with TRBD2 matching 7 bases. Germline loops: CDR1 SGHAT, CDR2 FQNNGV. The CDR3 extends over 16 amino acids. V was clipped by 4 bases and J by 5 bases; unmatched bases: 12. CDR3 bases: TGTGCCAGCAGCTCATGGCTAGCGGCATATCTAGATACGCAGTATTTT. It yields the protein CASSSWLAAYLDTQYF.

This clone appeared a few times. The gene calls are TRBV7-3 and TRBJ2-1; 8 positions agree with TRBD2. Trimming at V came to 2 bases and at J to 4 bases, leaving 7 bases not matched to a gene. CDR3 length: 16 amino acids. Per the germline V gene, CDR1 is SGHTA and CDR2 is FQGTGA. The CDR3 DNA reads TGTGCCAGCAGCTTAGCCGGCGGGGGGCTTTACAATGAGCAGTTCTTC. It is translated as CASSLAGGGLYNEQFF. Supplemented by reference TRBV7-3 and TRBJ2-1, the full variable domain reads GAGVSQTPSNKVTEKGKYVELRCDPISGHTALYWYRQSLGQGPEFLIYFQGTGAADDSGLPNDRFFAVRPEGSVSTLKIQRTERGDSAVYLCASSLAGGGLYNEQFFGPGTRLTVL.

The rearrangement uses TRBV28 and TRBJ2-2; 7 bases align to TRBD1. This CDR3 has 16 amino acids. CDR1 is MDHEN and CDR2 is SYDVKM in the germline V gene. V lost 3 bases, J lost 3 bases, and 7 bases stayed unmatched. The CDR3 protein is CASSFPRQGYTGELFF. CDR3 bases: TGTGCCAGCAGTTTTCCGCGACAGGGTTACACCGGGGAGCTGTTTTTT.

The chain combines TRBV28 with TRBJ2-1; 8 bases are a match to TRBD2. CDR1 and CDR2 (germline): MDHEN, SYDVKM. The CDR3 is 15 amino acids. The trim removed 5 bases at V and 8 bases at J, leaving 11 bases unmatched. CDR3 amino acids: CASSRPGLGYDEQFF. CDR3 DNA: TGTGCCAGCAGTAGGCCGGGACTAGGGTATGATGAGCAGTTCTTC.

The chain recombines TRBV9 with TRBJ1-3; TRBD1 might be the D (5 bases). This CDR3 comprises 17 residues. The germline V and J ends were trimmed by 0 bases and 2 bases, with 15 bases remaining between them. Per the germline V gene, CDR1 is SGDLS and CDR2 is YYNGEE. For the CDR3, the DNA is TGTGCCAGCAGCGTAGCTACAGGTTTAAGGGCTGGAAACACCATATATTTT. Amino acids: CASSVATGLRAGNTIYF.

This chain joins TRBV18 and TRBJ2-3; TRBD1 matches 7 bases. V lost 6 bases and J lost 1; bases outside the gene matches: 7. This CDR3 has 15 amino acids. From germline, CDR1 is KGHSH and CDR2 LQKENI. CDR3 sequence (DNA): TGTGCCAGCTCTTCCAACAGGGGTCGCACAGATACGCAGTATTTT. The encoded protein is CASSSNRGRTDTQYF.

The J gene is TRBJ1-6, the V gene TRBV27, with D perhaps matching TRBD1 (5 bases). With 1 base removed from V and 10 bases from J, the gap between germline ends came to 14 bases. The germline V gene encodes CDR1 MNHEY and CDR2 SMNVEV (reference sequence). The CDR3 extends over 15 amino acids. This CDR3 reads CASSLLSRGESPLHF. CDR3 nucleotide sequence: TGTGCCAGCAGTTTATTAAGTAGGGGCGAATCACCCCTCCACTTT.

The table lists this clone with a count of one. The V call is TRBV7-2, the J call TRBJ1-4; 8 bases are a match to TRBD1. The CDR3 consists of 14 residues. Losses at the gene ends were 4 bases for V and 7 bases for J; bases not matched to a gene: 5. The germline V gene encodes CDR1 SGHTA and CDR2 FQGNSA. The CDR3 DNA reads TGTGCCAGCAGCTCAGGGGGCTTATTTGAAAAACTGTTTTTT. Translating gives CASSSGGLFEKLFF.